This passage covers 25 T cell receptor beta chains from one sample sequenced in a study of cytomegalovirus exposure and HLA in healthy donors. The PCR made use of 60 Vbeta and 13 Jbeta primers. Profiling relied on immunoSEQ multiplex PCR, and the TCRdb table lists in-frame clones only, not all of them. The sample lists about 240,000 clones; 82% were seen once. The sample taken for sequencing was PBMCs. The receptors here all came from a woman between 40 and 50 years old in good health and CMV-seropositive.

The rearrangement links TRBV23-1 to TRBJ2-7; 7 bases align to TRBD1. TRBV23-1 has ORF status, its function being uncertain. With 4 bases clipped from V and 3 bases from J, the junction kept 3 bases outside the gene matches. This CDR3 is 13 amino acids long. Written as DNA, the CDR3 is TGCGCCAGCAGTCCCCGGACAGGCTACGAGCAGTACTTC. Residues: CASSPRTGYEQYF.

V and J are TRBV6-1 and TRBJ2-4; perhaps TRBD1 as D (7 bases). The CDR3 runs 13 residues. Per germline, CDR1 MNHNS and CDR2 SASEGT. Trimming cost V 2 bases and J 6 bases, with 8 bases left between them. The CDR3 sequence is CASSEQGGNIQYF. The CDR3 DNA reads as TGTGCCAGCAGTGAACAGGGGGGAAACATTCAGTACTTC.

V gene TRBV7-8 combines with J gene TRBJ2-5, with a tentative D call TRBD1 (6 bases). CDR3 length: 15 residues. V shed 1 base and J shed 5 bases, with 14 bases lying between them. CDR1 SGHVS and CDR2 FQNEAQ come from the germline V gene. CDR3 amino acids: CASSLGTTGGETQYF. The CDR3 DNA is TGTGCCAGCAGCTTAGGGACGACAGGCGGCGAGACCCAGTACTTC.

The V gene is TRBV20-1, the J gene TRBJ2-7, with D perhaps matching TRBD2 (5 bases). This CDR3 has 10 residues. V was shortened by 5 bases and J by 3 bases, with 5 bases between the two germline ends. Per germline, CDR1 DFQATT and CDR2 SNEGSKA (reference sequence). CDR3 coding DNA: TGCAGTGCTGGGAGCTACGAGCAGTACTTC. It codes for CSAGSYEQYF.

The J gene is TRBJ1-2, the V gene TRBV7-3; TRBD1 is a possible D gene (5 bases). The V end lost 3 bases, the J end lost 8 bases, and 13 bases lay between the germline ends. CDR3 size: 13 residues. Germline CDR1 SGHTA, CDR2 FQGTGA. The CDR3 loop is CASSFGPQGGYTF. The CDR3 nucleotides are TGTGCCAGCAGCTTCGGCCCCCAGGGAGGCTACACCTTC.

V gene TRBV11-3 combines with J gene TRBJ2-7; 7 bases match TRBD1. Germline assignment: CDR1 SGHNT and CDR2 YENEEA. V gave up 1 base and J gave up 2 bases; unmatched junction bases: 5. The length of the CDR3 is 15 residues. CDR3 sequence: CASSLVGGIPYEQYF. DNA of the CDR3: TGTGCCAGCAGCTTAGTAGGGGGCATCCCCTACGAGCAGTACTTC.

This chain joins TRBV30 and TRBJ1-2; TRBD1 agrees at 9 bases. CDR1 is GTSNPN and CDR2 is SVGIG in the germline V gene (reference sequence). Trimming cost V 6 bases and J 2 bases; bases outside gene matches: 4. The CDR3 runs 13 residues. The CDR3 here is CACTGQGNYGYTF. The CDR3 DNA follows: TGTGCCTGTACAGGACAGGGGAACTATGGCTACACCTTC.

The J gene is TRBJ1-1, the V gene TRBV27, with D possibly matching TRBD1 (6 bases). The CDR3 length is 15 residues. V was pared by 5 bases and J by 2 bases, with 15 bases between. CDR1 and CDR2 (germline): MNHEY, SMNVEV (reference sequence). The CDR3 loop is CASSPRGGGNTEAFF. The CDR3 DNA reads as TGTGCCAGCAGTCCCCGGGGAGGGGGAAACACTGAAGCTTTCTTT.

The chain combines TRBV9 with TRBJ2-5; 12 positions match TRBD2. CDR3 length: 19 residues. In germline, CDR1 is SGDLS, CDR2 YYNGEE. Trimming took 2 bases from V and 11 from J; bases not matched to a gene: 22. In nucleotides, the CDR3 is TGTGCCAGCAGCGTGGGTTTGCCTAGCGGGAGGGCCCGTTGGGGGGAGCAGTACTTC. Encoded protein: CASSVGLPSGRARWGEQYF.

This clone has a handful of counts. This sequence joins TRBV7-9 and TRBJ1-1; a weak D match, TRBD1 (6 bases). CDR3 length: 17 residues. The V gene lost 1 base and the J gene lost 0 bases, with 15 bases spanning the gap. Germline CDR1 reads SEHNR; CDR2 reads FQNEAQ (reference sequence). The CDR3 loop reads CASSLEARGGVNTEAFF. For the CDR3, the DNA is TGTGCCAGCAGCTTAGAGGCCAGGGGAGGGGTGAACACTGAAGCTTTCTTT.

The J gene is TRBJ1-2, the V gene TRBV30, with D hard to call. V lost 0 bases and J 4 bases, leaving 27 bases between the germline ends. This CDR3 has 19 residues. Looked up from germline, CDR1 is GTSNPN and CDR2 is SVGIG (reference sequence). CDR3 nucleotides: TGTGCCTGGAGTGTAACTCCGGGCAGGACTCTACACCGTTTCTATGGCTACACCTTC. Amino acid sequence: CAWSVTPGRTLHRFYGYTF.

This chain connects TRBV5-5 to TRBJ1-3, with TRBD1 identical over 8 bases. Germline V gene lookup returns CDR1 SGHKS and CDR2 YYEKEE (reference sequence). CDR3 length: 19 residues. The trim removed 4 bases at V and 3 bases at J, leaving 18 bases unmatched. The CDR3 bases are TGTGCCAGCAGCAAAGACACGGGACAGGCAAGTTTCAGTGGAAACACCATATATTTT. Encoded protein: CASSKDTGQASFSGNTIYF.

The sample holds one count of this clone. This chain links TRBV5-1 with TRBJ1-3; no definite D call. Trimming stripped 0 bases from V and 3 bases from J, with 10 bases between. Germline CDR1 and CDR2: SGHRS and YFSETQ. The CDR3 has 15 residues. CDR3 in amino acids: CASSLDGGIGNTIYF. CDR3 DNA sequence: TGCGCCAGCAGCTTGGACGGCGGAATTGGAAACACCATATATTTT.

The chain is built from TRBV6-1 and TRBJ1-5; D gene uncertain. The germline V gene encodes CDR1 MNHNS and CDR2 SASEGT. CDR3 size: 13 residues. Trimming pared 1 base from V and 7 bases from J, leaving 8 bases between. The CDR3 protein is CASSEGRGQPQHF. For the CDR3, the DNA is TGTGCCAGCAGTGAAGGTCGGGGACAGCCCCAGCATTTT.

The rearrangement joins TRBV20-1 to TRBJ2-1; D might be TRBD1 (6 bases). This CDR3 is built from 11 residues. Between the trimmed V and J ends, which lost 6 bases and 7 bases, there was a span of 10 bases. The germline V gene encodes CDR1 DFQATT and CDR2 SNEGSKA (reference sequence). CDR3 in DNA: TGCAGTGCCAGGACAGATAATGAGCAGTTCTTC. Protein product: CSARTDNEQFF.

V gene TRBV11-2 combines with J gene TRBJ2-7, with D perhaps TRBD1 (6 bases). The germline V gene has CDR1 SGHAT and CDR2 FQNNGV. This CDR3 comprises 15 residues. Trimming pared 5 bases from V and 2 bases from J, leaving 16 bases between. In DNA form, the CDR3 reads TGTGCCAGCAGCCGATCCGGGACACCTCCCTACGAGCAGTACTTC. This codes for CASSRSGTPPYEQYF.

This CDR3 reads CASSLIMNEQFF. CDR3 nucleotides: TGTGCCAGCAGCTTAATTATGAATGAGCAGTTCTTC. V and J are TRBV7-9 and TRBJ2-1, with D unclear. From germline, CDR1 is SEHNR and CDR2 FQNEAQ (reference sequence). CDR3 size: 12 residues. The ends were cut back, 2 bases at V and 7 bases at J, with 6 bases in the middle.

This chain connects TRBV9 to TRBJ1-3, with D tentatively TRBD1 (6 bases). The CDR3 has 16 residues. CDR1 and CDR2 (germline): SGDLS, YYNGEE. V was pared by 0 bases and J by 1 base, with 11 bases between. Here the CDR3 reads CASSVDNRASGNTIYF. The CDR3 coding sequence is TGTGCCAGCAGCGTAGATAACAGGGCATCTGGAAACACCATATATTTT.

The gene calls are TRBV18 and TRBJ2-7, with 11 nucleotides matching TRBD2. V shed 3 bases, J shed 3 bases, and the junction held 4 bases outside the gene matches. The CDR3 has 15 amino acids. CDR1 and CDR2 (germline): KGHSH, LQKENI. The CDR3 loop is CASSPRTSGSYEQYF. CDR3 nucleotide sequence: TGTGCCAGCTCACCTCGAACTAGCGGGAGCTACGAGCAGTACTTC.

V and J are TRBV7-2 and TRBJ1-5, with no clear D. The V end lost 5 bases, the J end lost 4 bases, and 12 bases lay between the germline ends. CDR1 is SGHTA, CDR2 FQGNSA, per germline. The length of the CDR3 is 14 residues. The CDR3 reads CASSLGRVNQPQHF. The CDR3 bases are TGTGCCAGCAGCCTAGGACGGGTGAATCAGCCCCAGCATTTT.

CDR3 protein: CASSSTGMNTEAFF. DNA of the CDR3: TGCGCCAGCAGCTCGACAGGGATGAACACTGAAGCTTTCTTT. The chain uses TRBV5-1 and TRBJ1-1; 7 nucleotides agree with TRBD1. V trimming: 3 bases; J trimming: 0 bases; junction bases outside the gene matches: 2. The length of the CDR3 is 14 residues. Per the germline V gene, CDR1 is SGHRS and CDR2 is YFSETQ.

The genes are TRBV7-9 and TRBJ1-1; the D gene is possibly TRBD1 (6 bases). V gave up 4 bases and J gave up 6 bases, with 9 bases separating them. This CDR3 contains 12 residues. Germline-derived CDR1 and CDR2 are SEHNR and FQNEAQ (reference sequence). The CDR3 sequence is CASSSGDAEAFF. The CDR3 nucleotides are TGTGCCAGCAGCTCAGGGGATGCTGAAGCTTTCTTT.

There are a few counts of this clone. The chain combines TRBV4-1 with TRBJ2-1, with 8 bases that match TRBD2. The J segment lost 5 bases and the V segment lost 2 bases, leaving 14 bases of the junction unmatched. There are 18 residues in the CDR3. Germline CDR1 is MGHRA and CDR2 is YSYEKL. The CDR3 is CASSQRQQTSGLNNEQFF. For the CDR3, the DNA is TGCGCCAGCAGCCAACGACAGCAAACTAGCGGCCTAAACAATGAGCAGTTCTTC.

The chain employs TRBV29-1 and TRBJ2-7, with 8 bases identical to TRBD1. The V gene's germline CDR1 is SQVTM and CDR2 ANQGSEA. The CDR3 is made up of 11 amino acids. Germline trimming cut 7 bases from V and 5 bases from J; bases unmatched to any gene: 4. The CDR3 DNA reads as TGCAGCGGAGCAGGGGGCAACGAGCAGTACTTC. Translating gives CSGAGGNEQYF.

The chain couples TRBV18 to TRBJ1-2, with 8 bases aligning to TRBD1. With 3 bases clipped from V and 3 bases from J, the junction kept 6 bases outside the gene matches. The germline V gene has CDR1 KGHSH and CDR2 LQKENI. The CDR3 sequence is 15 residues long. The CDR3 is CASSPGQGVDYGYTF. In nucleotides, the CDR3 is TGTGCCAGCTCACCCGGACAGGGTGTAGACTATGGCTACACCTTC.